This T cell receptor (beta chain) was captured by sequencing in a study of metastatic and nonmetastatic thyroid tumors. In the study overall: A comparison of repertoires was made across blood and tumor or nodule tissue from malignant and benign thyroid patients. Study-level findings and limits: Malignant tumors reportedly showed significantly higher TCR beta diversity than benign nodules in both blood and tumor.

This clone has ten or more counts. Its target is unknown. Original methodology: It was from CDR3 differences across clinicopathological groups that a distant-metastasis classifier for papillary thyroid cancer was built. From the PCR reads, TCRdb re-called clones with MiXCR. The V and J calls shown here were made by TCRdb, not taken from the authors' results. The sample records under 95,000 clones, over 8.5% being singletons. There are 13 residues in the CDR3. V lost 6 bases and J 5 bases, leaving 13 bases between the germline ends. Germline CDR1 is MNHEY and CDR2 is SVGAGI. None of the patients had undergone any treatment ahead of thyroid surgery.

The chain links TRBV6-5 to TRBJ1-2; maybe TRBD1 (6 bases). The sample comprised blood. The TCR comes from a female donor with papillary thyroid cancer or a benign thyroid nodule (not recorded which). Some clones in this sample may be carry-over from other donors' samples. DNA of the CDR3: TGTGCCAGCAGCTTACAGGGTTTTTATGGCTACACCTTC. Translation: CASSLQGFYGYTF.